The next 29 T cell receptor beta chains were all read from a single sample in a study of blood T cell repertoires in COVID-19. Profiling relied on immunoSEQ multiplex PCR, and the TCRdb table lists in-frame clones only, not all of them. The sample records about 280,000 clones, roughly 89% being singletons. Source material: peripheral blood. These receptors were obtained from a man in his forties or fifties with acute or convalescent COVID-19.

The chain recombines TRBV11-2 with TRBJ1-3; D is unresolved. The CDR3 totals 15 residues. V was cut by 4 bases and J by 2 bases, with 12 bases left in between. Germline values: CDR1 SGHAT, CDR2 FQNNGV. CDR3 sequence: CASSSLEGTGNTIYF. The CDR3, as DNA: TGTGCCAGCAGCTCCTTAGAGGGAACTGGAAACACCATATATTTT.

The V and J genes are TRBV9 and TRBJ2-3, with no clear D. V was shortened by 3 bases and J by 0 bases, with 11 bases between the two germline ends. The CDR3 totals 15 residues. Germline V lookup: CDR1 SGDLS, CDR2 YYNGEE. The CDR3 coding sequence is TGTGCCAGCAGCGAGGAGACGGCAAGCACAGATACGCAGTATTTT. It translates to CASSEETASTDTQYF.

This sequence joins TRBV20-1 and TRBJ2-3; no clear D gene. The germline V gene has CDR1 DFQATT and CDR2 SNEGSKA (reference sequence). The CDR3 length is 11 residues. Trimming cost V 7 bases and J 1 base, with 6 bases left between them. CDR3: CSGTGTDTQYF. DNA for the CDR3: TGCAGTGGAACAGGCACAGATACGCAGTATTTT.

This chain joins TRBV5-1 and TRBJ2-7; a weak D match, TRBD1 (5 bases). The CDR3 spans 16 residues. V dropped 2 bases and J dropped 2 bases, with 17 bases sitting between them. In germline, CDR1 is SGHRS, CDR2 YFSETQ. CDR3 protein: CASSFDATVTTYEQYF. The CDR3 coding sequence is TGCGCCAGCAGCTTTGATGCGACAGTAACTACCTACGAGCAGTACTTC.

This chain joins TRBV19 and TRBJ2-1, with TRBD1 matching 10 bases. The CDR3 runs to 16 residues. Germline V gene data show CDR1 as LNHDA and CDR2 as SQIVND (reference sequence). The J segment lost 7 bases and the V segment lost 4 bases, leaving 10 bases of the junction unmatched. In DNA, the CDR3 is TGTGCCAGTAGTAAGGCGACCGGGACAGGGGTTAATGAGCAGTTCTTC. Protein product: CASSKATGTGVNEQFF.

DNA for the CDR3: TGTGCCAGCAGTCATGACCGGGATTTCTATGGCTACACCTTC. This codes for CASSHDRDFYGYTF. This sequence joins TRBV3-1 (or the pseudogene TRBV3-2) and TRBJ1-2; D call uncertain. The germline gives CDR1 LGHDT, CDR2 YNNKEL (reference sequence). Trimming left V 6 bases short and J 4 bases short, with 15 bases between. This CDR3 is 14 amino acids long.

The chain combines TRBV3-1 (or the pseudogene TRBV3-2) with TRBJ1-1; 7 nucleotides agree with TRBD1. V dropped 4 bases and J dropped 4; count of bases not matched to a gene: 3. The CDR3 covers 13 residues. Germline V gives CDR1 LGHDT, CDR2 YNNKEL (reference sequence). The CDR3 DNA reads TGTGCCAGCAGCCTGGACAGGCGCACTGAAGCTTTCTTT. Translation gives CASSLDRRTEAFF.

The chain carries TRBV5-1 and TRBJ1-1; D is perhaps TRBD1 (5 bases). V gave up 1 base and J gave up 1 base, with 8 bases separating them. The CDR3 loop spans 14 amino acids. Per the germline V gene, CDR1 is SGHRS and CDR2 is YFSETQ. CDR3 in DNA: TGCGCCAGCAGCTTGTATACAGGGAACACTGAAGCTTTCTTT. This codes for CASSLYTGNTEAFF.

The CDR3 loop is CASSPHLGHPAYEQYF. Here the CDR3 DNA reads TGTGCCAGCAGTCCCCACCTCGGACACCCAGCCTACGAGCAGTACTTC. The gene calls are TRBV2 and TRBJ2-7, with D tentatively TRBD1 (5 bases). This CDR3 contains 16 residues. V lost 5 bases and J 2 bases, leaving 19 bases between the germline ends. Germline loops: CDR1 SNHLY, CDR2 FYNNEI.

The rearrangement links TRBV5-1 to TRBJ1-4, with D tentatively TRBD1 (5 bases). V was pared by 1 base and J by 5 bases, with 12 bases between. The CDR3 covers 15 residues. Germline V gene data show CDR1 as SGHRS and CDR2 as YFSETQ. As DNA, the CDR3 is TGCGCCAGCAGCTTGATGGGGCCGCAAAATGAAAAACTGTTTTTT. It codes for CASSLMGPQNEKLFF.

This chain joins TRBV6-1 and TRBJ1-3, with D uncertain. The length of the CDR3 is 13 residues. CDR1 is MNHNS and CDR2 is SASEGT in the germline V gene. V was trimmed by 1 base and J by 4 bases, leaving 5 bases between them. CDR3 region: CASSEDRGNTIYF. As DNA, the CDR3 is TGTGCCAGCAGTGAAGACCGGGGAAACACCATATATTTT.

The CDR3 DNA reads TGTGCCAGCAGTTACACAGGATCTTATGGCTACACCTTC. Translating it yields CASSYTGSYGYTF. V gene TRBV6-2 or TRBV6-3 combines with J gene TRBJ1-2; D might be TRBD1 (5 bases). Germline CDR1 reads MNHEY; CDR2 reads SVGEGT. Trimming cost V 2 bases and J 5 bases, with 9 bases left between them. The CDR3 contains 13 residues.

The table lists this clone with a count of one. The chain employs TRBV12-5 and TRBJ1-5; TRBD1 aligns across 9 bases. Trimming took 6 bases from V and 6 from J; bases not matched to a gene: 9. CDR1 and CDR2 from the germline V gene are LGHNT and FRNRAP. CDR3 length: 15 amino acids. CDR3: CASGMGTGSSQPQHF. CDR3 coding DNA: TGTGCTAGTGGGATGGGGACAGGGTCGAGTCAGCCCCAGCATTTT.

The DNA for the CDR3 is TGTGCCAGCAGCGTTCAGGGTTTAAGCAATCAGCCCCAGCATTTT. Amino acid sequence: CASSVQGLSNQPQHF. The chain uses TRBV2 and TRBJ1-5; weak D call: TRBD1 (5 bases). Germline V gene data show CDR1 as SNHLY and CDR2 as FYNNEI. Trimming shortened V by 6 bases and J by 1 base, and 13 bases separated the two germline ends. This CDR3 has 15 amino acids.

In nucleotides, the CDR3 is TGTGCCAGCAGCTTACGTACGACGGGACTCTCTGGAAACACCATATATTTT. Translating it yields CASSLRTTGLSGNTIYF. V is TRBV7-2 and J is TRBJ1-3; weak D call: TRBD1 (5 bases). Trimming took off 2 bases at V and 0 bases at J, with 14 bases between the two ends. This CDR3 has 17 residues. The germline gives CDR1 SGHTA, CDR2 FQGNSA.

This sequence joins TRBV13 and TRBJ2-5; D may be TRBD2 (5 bases). V was clipped by 2 bases and J by 5 bases, with 15 bases between them. CDR1 PRHDT and CDR2 FYEKMQ come from the germline V gene (reference sequence). This CDR3 is 15 amino acids long. The CDR3, as DNA: TGTGCCAGCAGCTTAACGGGGAAAGCCAGGGAGACCCAGTACTTC. Translated, it gives CASSLTGKARETQYF.

This chain joins TRBV28 and TRBJ1-5; 11 bases are shared with TRBD1. V dropped 7 bases and J dropped 5; count of bases not matched to a gene: 4. Germline V gene data show CDR1 as MDHEN and CDR2 as SYDVKM. The CDR3 has 14 residues. In nucleotides, the CDR3 is TGTGCCAGCACCCCGGGACAGGGGGATCAGCCCCAGCATTTT. It yields the protein CASTPGQGDQPQHF. The variable domain in full, completed from reference TRBV28 and TRBJ1-5, reads DVKVTQSSRYLVKRTGEKVFLECVQDMDHENMFWYRQDPGLGLRLIYFSYDVKMKEKGDIPEGYSVSREKKERFSLILESASTNQTSMYLCASTPGQGDQPQHFGDGTRLSIL.

This clone has a single count. This chain uses TRBV7-8 with TRBJ2-1; 8 bases are shared with TRBD2. The CDR3 runs to 16 residues. Losses at the gene ends were 4 bases for V and 2 bases for J; bases not matched to a gene: 7. CDR1 and CDR2 from the germline V gene are SGHVS and FQNEAQ. CDR3 bases: TGTGCCAGCAGCTCTCGGCGGGGGGCCACCTACAATGAGCAGTTCTTC. This sequence encodes CASSSRRGATYNEQFF.

The chain recombines TRBV9 with TRBJ1-1; D is perhaps TRBD1 (5 bases). The V gene's germline CDR1 is SGDLS and CDR2 YYNGEE. Trimming took 3 bases from V and 4 from J, leaving 13 bases between them. The CDR3 has 14 residues. The CDR3 region is CASSEEGTGTEAFF. The CDR3 nucleotides are TGTGCCAGCAGCGAGGAGGGGACTGGCACTGAAGCTTTCTTT. The full variable domain, with the rest looked up from reference TRBV9 and TRBJ1-1, is DSGVTQTPKHLITATGQRVTLRCSPRSGDLSVYWYQQSLDQGLQFLIQYYNGEERAKGNILERFSAQQFPDLHSELNLSSLELGDSALYFCASSEEGTGTEAFFGQGTRLTVV.

V and J are TRBV7-9 and TRBJ1-2, with TRBD1 matching 10 bases. After removal of 4 bases from V and 5 bases from J, the junction contained 4 bases not matched to a gene. The CDR3 loop spans 14 amino acids. From germline, CDR1 is SEHNR and CDR2 FQNEAQ (reference sequence). This CDR3 reads CASSSGQGYYGYTF. The CDR3 bases are TGTGCCAGCAGCTCGGGACAGGGGTATTATGGCTACACCTTC.

This sequence joins TRBV6-6 and TRBJ2-3, with 8 positions matching TRBD2. V lost 7 bases, J lost 5 bases, and 5 bases stayed unmatched. CDR3 length equals 13 residues. CDR1 is MNHNY and CDR2 is SVGAGI in the germline V gene (reference sequence). As DNA, the CDR3 is TGTGCCAGCAAGCGGGGGCGGGAAGATACGCAGTATTTT. Amino acid sequence: CASKRGREDTQYF.

This chain connects TRBV6-4 to TRBJ1-1, with 9 bases aligning to TRBD1. The CDR3 is 14 residues long. Germline CDR1 reads MRHNA; CDR2 reads SNTAGT. V was clipped by 6 bases and J by 1 base; unmatched bases: 3. The DNA of the CDR3 is TGTGCCAGCAGACCGGGACAGGGGAACACTGAAGCTTTCTTT. This encodes CASRPGQGNTEAFF.

The chain joins TRBV10-3 to TRBJ2-1; D perhaps matches TRBD2 (6 bases). V lost 7 bases to trimming and J lost 0 bases, with 10 bases between them. Per the germline V gene, CDR1 is ENHRY and CDR2 is SYGVKD. This CDR3 comprises 14 residues. The CDR3 reads CAINGGLSYNEQFF. CDR3 in DNA: TGTGCCATCAACGGGGGTCTCTCCTACAATGAGCAGTTCTTC.

This chain joins TRBV29-1 and TRBJ1-2; a possible D gene is TRBD1 (6 bases). V lost 7 bases to trimming and J lost 8 bases, with 11 bases between them. CDR1 is SQVTM, CDR2 ANQGSEA, per germline. This CDR3 spans 10 amino acids. CDR3 DNA: TGCAGCGCTTCCGGACAGGGCTACACCTTC. Its translation: CSASGQGYTF.

The J gene is TRBJ2-2, the V gene TRBV19; D gene unclear. Between the trimmed V and J ends, which lost 7 bases and 0 bases, there was a span of 18 bases. The germline gives CDR1 LNHDA, CDR2 SQIVND (reference sequence). CDR3 length: 17 residues. The DNA of the CDR3 is TGTGCCAGTATCCCGGCAGGAACCGCTGCGAACACCGGGGAGCTGTTTTTT. This codes for CASIPAGTAANTGELFF.

CDR3 loop: CASSLVGGRDGYTF. CDR3 in DNA: TGTGCCAGCAGCTTGGTCGGGGGAAGGGATGGCTACACCTTC. The chain links TRBV5-6 to TRBJ1-2; D possibly corresponds to TRBD1 (5 bases). V was clipped by 0 bases and J by 6 bases, with 12 bases between them. The CDR3 consists of 14 residues. The V gene's germline CDR1 is SGHDT and CDR2 YYEEEE.

The rearrangement links TRBV20-1 to TRBJ2-3; 8 bases fit TRBD1. This CDR3 spans 16 amino acids. Germline assignment: CDR1 DFQATT and CDR2 SNEGSKA (reference sequence). The V gene end was trimmed by 3 bases and the J gene end by 0 bases; junction bases not matched to a gene: 8. In nucleotides, the CDR3 is TGCAGTGCTAGTGGGCGACAGGGGACGAGCACAGATACGCAGTATTTT. It yields the protein CSASGRQGTSTDTQYF.

The chain couples TRBV11-3 to TRBJ2-7; D is undetermined. CDR3 length equals 12 residues. Trimming shortened V by 6 bases and J by 6 bases, and 12 bases separated the two germline ends. Germline CDR1 reads SGHNT; CDR2 reads YENEEA. The CDR3: CASSTVSGEQYF. The CDR3 DNA reads as TGTGCCAGCAGTACTGTCTCCGGCGAGCAGTACTTC.

This rearrangement joins TRBV7-9 to TRBJ1-6, with 8 bases matching TRBD1. V shed 4 bases and J 3 bases; nucleotides not matched to a gene: 2. CDR1 and CDR2 from the germline V gene are SEHNR and FQNEAQ (reference sequence). The CDR3 contains 15 residues. The CDR3 sequence: CASSSGQVYNSPLHF. CDR3 sequence (DNA): TGTGCCAGCAGCTCGGGACAGGTCTATAATTCACCCCTCCACTTT.